This T cell receptor beta chain was identified during a study of T cell clonotyping in hematopoietic cell transplantation. The wider study: Pretransplant recipient samples were taken after cytoreduction. Whole-study results and caveats: Without cell sorting, CD4 versus CD8 contributions remain unresolved. Broader posttransplant TCR repertoire diversity was predicted by graft donor and pretransplant recipient Inverse Simpson Index values.

Germline assignment: CDR1 SGHDT and CDR2 YYEEEE. The CDR3 has 13 amino acids. Trimming took 0 bases from V and 3 from J, leaving 7 bases between them. Sequencing was performed with immunoSEQ multiplex PCR; in TCRdb, only in-frame clones are kept and a portion is missing. Of about 45,000 clones in the sample, roughly 80% were seen once. Time point denoted: recipient sample about 28 days before transplant, after cytoreduction. Recipient blood drawn about 28 days pretransplant and days 30, 100, 180 after. Regarding this clone: Antigen unknown.

The sample in question was peripheral blood mononuclear cells, obtained before stem cell transplant. The TCR originated in a man aged 55 to 69 with myelodysplastic syndrome. Some clones in this sample may be carry-over from other donors' samples. The gene calls are TRBV5-6 and TRBJ2-7; D gene uncertain. The CDR3 here is CASSLVRVYEQYF. For the CDR3, the DNA is TGTGCCAGCAGCTTGGTCCGGGTCTACGAGCAGTACTTC.